This T cell receptor (beta chain) comes out of a study of blood T cell repertoires in COVID-19. About the research overall: Nucleic acid was either cDNA or gDNA, and it came from T cells, B-cell-depleted T cells, or PBMCs.

Here immunoSEQ multiplex PCR was the method, and the copy in TCRdb shows in-frame clones only, minus some. The data hold about 380,000 clones, with roughly 80% observed a single time. Germline-derived CDR1 and CDR2 are MGHRA and YSYEKL. The CDR3 consists of 16 residues. V lost 0 bases to trimming and J lost 0 bases, with 9 bases between them. The TCR was taken from a human donor with acute or convalescent COVID-19. The donor label of this sample is uncertain. Sequencing used peripheral blood. The chain combines TRBV4-1 with TRBJ1-3; no clear D. DNA of the CDR3: TGCGCCAGCAGCCAAGAGTGGAGGAGCTCTGGAAACACCATATATTTT. Protein product: CASSQEWRSSGNTIYF.